This paragraph covers one T cell receptor (beta chain) sequence. Its antigen is still unknown. This entry comes from a study of a mutant IDH1 vaccine in newly diagnosed glioma. Turning to the study itself: Vaccination followed radiotherapy alone by 4-6 weeks, or accompanied temozolomide cycles. General study points: Vaccine-induced immune responses occurred in under 95% of patients.

Described time point: week 5, during vaccination. Topical imiquimod accompanied each vaccine dose, which consisted of 300 ug of mutant IDH1 20-mer peptide. Measured with immunoSEQ multiplex PCR; TCRdb has only the in-frame clones, and not every one. The sample records under 70,000 clones, about 81% being singletons. CDR3 length: 14 residues. Germline CDR1 is KGHSH and CDR2 is LQKENI. With 2 bases removed from V and 5 bases from J, the gap between germline ends came to 10 bases. The rearrangement links TRBV18 to TRBJ1-5; possible D gene TRBD1, 6 bases. The TCR was taken from a man aged 30 to 45 with glioma. Sequencing used PBMCs, obtained from a glioma patient whose treatment included an IDH1 peptide vaccine. As DNA, the CDR3 is TGTGCCAGCTCACCAGCCAGGGGTGATCAGCCCCAGCATTTT. Its protein product is CASSPARGDQPQHF.